This TCR beta chain was sequenced in a study of T cell responses to AZD1222 COVID-19 vaccine. Study outcomes and limitations: Females made up more of the donors, who were largely white British, and clonal diversity may have come out too low.

As for this clone: Its antigen remains unknown. Other DNA sequences in this sample translate to the same CDR3.

Assay: immunoSEQ multiplex PCR; the TCRdb copy retains only in-frame clones and omits some. The sample shows some 140,000 clones, approximately 90% of them seen only once. The sequences come from peripheral blood, collected on day 0 of AZD1222 vaccination. The sequence was collected from an adult in good health.

The CDR3 region has the DNA TGTGCCAGCAGCCTGGGACTAGCGGGGAACAATGAGCAGTTCTTC. Protein: CASSLGLAGNNEQFF. The rearrangement uses TRBV3-1 (or the pseudogene TRBV3-2) and TRBJ2-1, with 13 bases fitting TRBD2. The ends lost 4 bases at V and 5 bases at J; junction bases unmatched: 2. The CDR3 is made up of 15 amino acids. Germline lookup yields CDR1 LGHDT and CDR2 YNNKEL (reference sequence).